Sequencing of this T cell receptor (beta chain) was carried out in a study of T cell responses to AZD1222 COVID-19 vaccine. On this clone: The antigen is undetermined.

Study-level results: Only after the peak T cell response were repertoires sampled.

Germline loops: CDR1 LNHNV, CDR2 YYDKDF (reference sequence). This CDR3 comprises 13 residues. Trimming pared 3 bases from V and 4 bases from J, leaving 9 bases between. Here immunoSEQ multiplex PCR was the method, and the copy in TCRdb shows in-frame clones only, minus some. The data show about 77,000 clones, roughly 90% seen once. This chain connects TRBV15 to TRBJ1-1; D unclear. This material consisted of peripheral blood, taken 28 days after the second AZD1222 dose. The clonotype was recovered from an adult who received the AZD1222 COVID-19 vaccine. The CDR3 here is CATSSPVGTEAFF. DNA of the CDR3: TGTGCCACCAGCAGCCCTGTAGGCACTGAAGCTTTCTTT.